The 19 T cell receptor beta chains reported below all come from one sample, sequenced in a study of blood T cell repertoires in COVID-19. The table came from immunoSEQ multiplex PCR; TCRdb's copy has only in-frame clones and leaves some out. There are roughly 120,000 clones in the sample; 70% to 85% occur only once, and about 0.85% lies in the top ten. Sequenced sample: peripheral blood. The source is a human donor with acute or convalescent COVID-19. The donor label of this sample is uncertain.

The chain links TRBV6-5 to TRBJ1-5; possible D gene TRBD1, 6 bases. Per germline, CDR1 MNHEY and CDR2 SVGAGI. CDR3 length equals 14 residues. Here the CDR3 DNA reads TGTTCAACCGCTAAGGACAGCCGGGGTCAGCCCCAGCATTTT. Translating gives CSTAKDSRGQPQHF.

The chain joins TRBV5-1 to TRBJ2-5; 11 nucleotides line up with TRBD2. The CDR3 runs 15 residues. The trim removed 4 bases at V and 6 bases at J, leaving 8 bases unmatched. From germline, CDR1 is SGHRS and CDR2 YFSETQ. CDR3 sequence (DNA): TGCGCCAGCAGCCCCTCCGCTAGCGGGGGGCAGACCCAGTACTTC. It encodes CASSPSASGGQTQYF. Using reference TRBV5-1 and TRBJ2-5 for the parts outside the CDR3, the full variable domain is KAGVTQTPRYLIKTRGQQVTLSCSPISGHRSVSWYQQTPGQGLQFLFEYFSETQRNKGNFPGRFSGRQFSNSRSEMNVSTLELGDSALYLCASSPSASGGQTQYFGPGTRLLVL.

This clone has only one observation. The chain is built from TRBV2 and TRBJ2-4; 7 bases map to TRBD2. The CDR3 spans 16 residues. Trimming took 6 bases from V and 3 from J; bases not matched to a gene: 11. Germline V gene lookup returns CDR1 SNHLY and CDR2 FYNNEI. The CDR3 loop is CASSALGGGNKNIQYF. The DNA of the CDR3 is TGTGCCAGCAGCGCCCTGGGGGGGGGTAACAAAAACATTCAGTACTTC. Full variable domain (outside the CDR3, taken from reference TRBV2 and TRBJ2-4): EPEVTQTPSHQVTQMGQEVILRCVPISNHLYFYWYRQILGQKVEFLVSFYNNEISEKSEIFDDQFSVERPDGSNFTLKIRSTKLEDSAMYFCASSALGGGNKNIQYFGAGTRLSVL.

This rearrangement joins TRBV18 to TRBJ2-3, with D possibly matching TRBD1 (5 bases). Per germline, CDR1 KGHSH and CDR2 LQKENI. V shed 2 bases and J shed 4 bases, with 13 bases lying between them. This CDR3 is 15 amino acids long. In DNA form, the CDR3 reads TGTGCCAGCTCACCAGGACACGGCGAGGCAGATACGCAGTATTTT. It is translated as CASSPGHGEADTQYF.

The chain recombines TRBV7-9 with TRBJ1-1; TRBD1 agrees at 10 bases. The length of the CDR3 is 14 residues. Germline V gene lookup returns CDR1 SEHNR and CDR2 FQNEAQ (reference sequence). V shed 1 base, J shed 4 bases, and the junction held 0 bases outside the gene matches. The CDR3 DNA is TGTGCCAGCAGCTTAGGGGACAGGGGCACTGAAGCTTTCTTT. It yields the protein CASSLGDRGTEAFF.

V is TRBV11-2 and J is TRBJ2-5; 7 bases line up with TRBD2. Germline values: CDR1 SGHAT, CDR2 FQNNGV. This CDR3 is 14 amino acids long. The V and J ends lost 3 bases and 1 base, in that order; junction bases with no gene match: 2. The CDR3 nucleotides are TGTGCCAGCAGCTTGGGCGGGGGCCAAGAGACCCAGTACTTC. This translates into CASSLGGGQETQYF. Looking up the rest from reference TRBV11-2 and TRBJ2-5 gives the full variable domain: EAGVAQSPRYKIIEKRQSVAFWCNPISGHATLYWYQQILGQGPKLLIQFQNNGVVDDSQLPKDRFSAERLKGVDSTLKIQPAKLEDSAVYLCASSLGGGQETQYFGPGTRLLVL.

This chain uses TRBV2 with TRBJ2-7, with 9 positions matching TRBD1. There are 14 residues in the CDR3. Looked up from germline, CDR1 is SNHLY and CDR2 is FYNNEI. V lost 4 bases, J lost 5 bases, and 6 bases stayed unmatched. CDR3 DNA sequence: TGTGCCAGCAGTGTTGGGACAGGGTACAACGAGCAGTACTTC. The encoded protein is CASSVGTGYNEQYF.

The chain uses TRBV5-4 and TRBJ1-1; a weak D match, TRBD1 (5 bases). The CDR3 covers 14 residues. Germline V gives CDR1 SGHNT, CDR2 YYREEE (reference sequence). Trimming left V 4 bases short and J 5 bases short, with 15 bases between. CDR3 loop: CASSPSAGKTEAFF. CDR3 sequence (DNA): TGTGCCAGCAGCCCCTCGGCAGGGAAGACTGAAGCTTTCTTT.

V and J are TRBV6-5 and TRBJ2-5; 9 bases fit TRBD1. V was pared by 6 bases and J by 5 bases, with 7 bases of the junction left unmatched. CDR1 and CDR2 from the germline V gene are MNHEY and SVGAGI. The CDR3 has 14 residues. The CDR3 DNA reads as TGTGCCAGCAGAAAACAGGGGGCCGGGGAGACCCAGTACTTC. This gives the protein CASRKQGAGETQYF.

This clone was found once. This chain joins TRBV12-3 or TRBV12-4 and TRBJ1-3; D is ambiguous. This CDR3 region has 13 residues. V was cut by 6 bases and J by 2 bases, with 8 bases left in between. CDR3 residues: CASRRGTGNTIYF. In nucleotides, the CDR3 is TGTGCCAGCAGGAGAGGGACTGGAAACACCATATATTTT.

CDR3 sequence: CASKLGQYSNQPQHF. The CDR3 DNA is TGCGCCAGCAAGCTCGGACAGTATAGCAATCAGCCCCAGCATTTT. This chain connects TRBV10-2 to TRBJ1-5; D perhaps matches TRBD1 (6 bases). V gave up 7 bases and J gave up 0 bases, with 13 bases separating them. This CDR3 has 15 amino acids. Germline lookup yields CDR1 WSHSY and CDR2 SAAADI.

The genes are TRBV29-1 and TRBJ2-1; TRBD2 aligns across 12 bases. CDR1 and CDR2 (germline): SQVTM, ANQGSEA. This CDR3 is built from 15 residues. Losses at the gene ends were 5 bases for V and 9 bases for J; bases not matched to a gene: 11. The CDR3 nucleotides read TGCAGCGTTTCTCCTCTAGCGGGGGGGCTGAGTGAGCAGTTCTTC. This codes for CSVSPLAGGLSEQFF.

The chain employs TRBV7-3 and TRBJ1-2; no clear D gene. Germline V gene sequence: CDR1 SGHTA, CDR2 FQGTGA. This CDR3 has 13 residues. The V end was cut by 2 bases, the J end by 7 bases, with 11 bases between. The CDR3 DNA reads TGTGCCAGCAGCTTATTCCCACTTCCTGGCTACACCTTC. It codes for CASSLFPLPGYTF.

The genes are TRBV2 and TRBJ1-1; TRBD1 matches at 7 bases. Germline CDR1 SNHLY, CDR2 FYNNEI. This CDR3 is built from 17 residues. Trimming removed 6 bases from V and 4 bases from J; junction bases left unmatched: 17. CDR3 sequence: CASRKGGTVGMSTEAFF. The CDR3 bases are TGTGCCAGCAGGAAAGGGGGCACGGTGGGCATGAGCACTGAAGCTTTCTTT.

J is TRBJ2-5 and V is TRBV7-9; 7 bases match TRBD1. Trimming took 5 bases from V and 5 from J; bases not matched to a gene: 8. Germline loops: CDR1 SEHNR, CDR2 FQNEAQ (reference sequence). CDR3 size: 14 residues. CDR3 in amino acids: CASSLRQGQETQYF. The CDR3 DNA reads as TGTGCCAGCAGCCTAAGACAGGGTCAGGAGACCCAGTACTTC.

This chain's CDR3 is CASSAVPGQGYGGYTF. CDR3 nucleotides: TGTGCCAGCTCAGCCGTTCCGGGACAGGGATACGGAGGCTACACCTTC. This chain uses TRBV18 with TRBJ1-2; 9 bases line up with TRBD1. V shed 5 bases, J shed 8 bases, and the junction held 15 bases outside the gene matches. CDR3 length: 16 amino acids. CDR1 is KGHSH, CDR2 LQKENI, per germline.

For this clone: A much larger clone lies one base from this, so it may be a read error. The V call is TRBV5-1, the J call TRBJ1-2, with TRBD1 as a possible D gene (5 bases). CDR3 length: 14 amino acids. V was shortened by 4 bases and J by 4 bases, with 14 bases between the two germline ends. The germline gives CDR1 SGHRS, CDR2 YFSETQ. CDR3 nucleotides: TGCGCCAGCAGCCTCTGGGAGGGGAGCTATGGCTACACCTTC. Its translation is CASSLWEGSYGYTF.

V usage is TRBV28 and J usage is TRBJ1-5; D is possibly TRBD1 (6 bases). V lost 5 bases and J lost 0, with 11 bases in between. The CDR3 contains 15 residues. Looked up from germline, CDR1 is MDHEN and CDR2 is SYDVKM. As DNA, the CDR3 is TGTGCCAGCAGTCCCGGACAGTTTAGCAATCAGCCCCAGCATTTT. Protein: CASSPGQFSNQPQHF.

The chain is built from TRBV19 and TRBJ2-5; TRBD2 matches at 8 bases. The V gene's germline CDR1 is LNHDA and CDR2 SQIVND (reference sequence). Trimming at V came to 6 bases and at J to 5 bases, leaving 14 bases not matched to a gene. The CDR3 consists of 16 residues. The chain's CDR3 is CASRKTSGLPHETQYF. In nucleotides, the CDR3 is TGTGCCAGTAGAAAAACTAGCGGCCTACCCCACGAGACCCAGTACTTC.